This passage covers 27 T cell receptor beta chains from one sample sequenced in a study of CD8+CD57+ T cells in acquired aplastic anemia. For sequencing, patients were chosen who had shown expansion of CD8+CD57+ cells by flow cytometry. Template material for TCR beta VDJ and CDR3 profiling consisted of genomic DNA. MiXCR, applied by TCRdb to the reads, yields one record per CDR3 protein. In the table there are about 190,000 distinct CDR3 sequences, under 55% of which are singletons. Sequenced sample: sorted CD4+, CD8+, or CD8+CD57+ T cells (not recorded which) from PBMCs. The source is a human donor with aplastic anemia.

This clonotype appeared a single time. The chain recombines TRBV29-1 with TRBJ2-7, with TRBD1 as a possible D gene (5 bases). This CDR3 is built from 13 residues. With 6 bases removed from V and 4 bases from J, the gap between germline ends came to 16 bases. The germline CDR1 and CDR2 sequences are SQVTM and ANQGSEA. The CDR3 nucleotides read TGCAGCGTCAAACTGGGGCCTCGGTACGAGCAGTACTTC. Amino acids: CSVKLGPRYEQYF.

This sequence joins TRBV24-1 and TRBJ1-5, with 7 bases matching TRBD1. V lost 3 bases and J lost 2; bases outside the gene matches: 0. The V gene's germline CDR1 is KGHDR and CDR2 SFDVKD. CDR3 length: 14 residues. Here the CDR3 reads CATSDTGGNQPQHF. The DNA for the CDR3 is TGTGCCACCAGTGATACAGGGGGCAATCAGCCCCAGCATTTT.

A note on this clonotype: A much larger clone lies a single base off, so this may be a read error. The rearrangement links TRBV10-3 to TRBJ2-3; weak D call: TRBD2 (5 bases). In germline, CDR1 is ENHRY, CDR2 SYGVKD. The CDR3 spans 15 residues. CDR3 DNA: TGTGCCAGCAGTGAATCGACTAACCGTGAAGATGCGCAGTATTTT. Its protein is CASSESTNREDAQYF.

The sample holds many counts of this clonotype. The chain employs TRBV5-8 and TRBJ1-5; possibly TRBD1 for D (5 bases). The CDR3 loop spans 15 amino acids. Looked up from germline, CDR1 is SGHTS and CDR2 is YDEGEE. V gave up 5 bases and J gave up 2 bases, with 14 bases separating them. The CDR3 spells CASRPRGDGNQPQHF. The CDR3, as DNA: TGTGCCAGCAGGCCCCGGGGGGACGGCAATCAGCCCCAGCATTTT. Full variable domain (outside the CDR3, taken from reference TRBV5-8 and TRBJ1-5): EAGVTQSPTHLIKTRGQQATLRCSPISGHTSVYWYQQALGLGLQFLLWYDEGEERNRGNFPPRFSGRQFPNYSSELNVNALELEDSALYLCASRPRGDGNQPQHFGDGTRLSIL.

Ten or more counts support this clonotype. This chain links TRBV5-1 with TRBJ2-1, with D hard to call. The CDR3 runs to 13 residues. The germline V gene has CDR1 SGHRS and CDR2 YFSETQ. Deletions cut 4 bases from V and 6 bases from J, with 11 bases between. The chain's CDR3 is CASSGQIANEQFF. The CDR3 nucleotides are TGCGCCAGCAGCGGGCAGATAGCCAATGAGCAGTTCTTC.

The V call is TRBV10-1, the J call TRBJ2-7; TRBD1 aligns across 8 bases. Looked up from germline, CDR1 is WNHNN and CDR2 is SYGVQD (reference sequence). The CDR3 runs to 15 residues. The trim removed 6 bases at V and 8 bases at J, leaving 15 bases unmatched. The CDR3 loop reads CASSDAGTGVFKQYF. CDR3 in DNA: TGCGCCAGCAGCGATGCCGGGACAGGTGTTTTCAAGCAGTACTTC.

The chain links TRBV12-3 or TRBV12-4 to TRBJ2-3; 8 bases line up with TRBD2. This CDR3 spans 14 amino acids. The V gene end was trimmed by 6 bases and the J gene end by 4 bases; junction bases not matched to a gene: 6. CDR3 in amino acids: CASSGRALADTQYF. The CDR3, as DNA: TGTGCCAGCAGCGGGAGGGCCTTGGCAGATACGCAGTATTTT.

The chain employs TRBV6-4 and TRBJ2-1; possibly TRBD1 or TRBD2 for D (6 bases each). V dropped 4 bases and J dropped 7 bases, with 14 bases sitting between them. The germline CDR1 and CDR2 sequences are MRHNA and SNTAGT. This CDR3 is built from 14 residues. The CDR3 DNA sequence: TGTGCCAGCAGTGTGGCGTTAGGGGGGAATGAGCAGTTCTTC. It encodes CASSVALGGNEQFF.

The V call is TRBV29-1, the J call TRBJ1-2; D remains ambiguous. V was pared by 2 bases and J by 0 bases, with 10 bases between. There are 14 residues in the CDR3. Germline V gene sequence: CDR1 SQVTM, CDR2 ANQGSEA. The CDR3 here is CSVEMEFANYGYTF. CDR3 nucleotides: TGCAGCGTTGAAATGGAGTTCGCTAACTATGGCTACACCTTC.

The chain recombines TRBV27 with TRBJ1-1; 11 bases align to TRBD1. The CDR3 extends over 14 amino acids. Germline-derived CDR1 and CDR2 are MNHEY and SMNVEV (reference sequence). J was trimmed by 5 bases and V by 6 bases; bases with no gene match: 5. For the CDR3, the DNA is TGTGCCAGCAGGGACAGGGGGCTTTGGACTGAAGCTTTCTTT. The encoded protein is CASRDRGLWTEAFF.

This clonotype was picked up a small number of times. The chain joins TRBV6-5 to TRBJ2-2; tentative D call: TRBD2 (6 bases). Germline values: CDR1 MNHEY, CDR2 SVGAGI. With 2 bases removed from V and 2 bases from J, the gap between germline ends came to 9 bases. CDR3 length equals 15 residues. The CDR3 region is CASSYGTLNTGELFF. DNA for the CDR3: TGTGCCAGCAGTTACGGGACTCTAAACACCGGGGAGCTGTTTTTT.

The J gene is TRBJ1-1, the V gene TRBV5-1, with a weak D call TRBD1 (5 bases). Germline V gene sequence: CDR1 SGHRS, CDR2 YFSETQ. The length of the CDR3 is 16 residues. V shed 4 bases and J shed 4 bases, with 20 bases lying between them. The CDR3 loop is CASSPKQGSLVTEAFF. The CDR3 DNA is TGCGCCAGCAGCCCGAAGCAGGGCTCCCTTGTCACTGAAGCTTTCTTT.

V gene TRBV4-2 combines with J gene TRBJ2-5; TRBD2 agrees at 14 bases. From germline, CDR1 is LGHNA and CDR2 YNFKEQ. Trimming at V came to 4 bases and at J to 12 bases, leaving 13 bases not matched to a gene. CDR3 length equals 16 residues. CDR3 protein: CASSPRLAGGPGPEYF. In nucleotides, the CDR3 is TGTGCCAGCAGCCCGAGACTAGCGGGAGGGCCGGGGCCCGAGTACTTC.

This clonotype has ten or more counts. The chain combines TRBV5-1 with TRBJ2-3; TRBD2 matches at 7 bases. Looked up from germline, CDR1 is SGHRS and CDR2 is YFSETQ. After removal of 4 bases from V and 0 bases from J, the junction contained 8 bases not matched to a gene. CDR3 length: 16 residues. In nucleotides, the CDR3 is TGCGCCAGCAGCCCCGGACTAGTACCCAGCACAGATACGCAGTATTTT. Its protein product is CASSPGLVPSTDTQYF.

The chain couples TRBV12-3 or TRBV12-4 to TRBJ1-5, with a weak D call TRBD1 (5 bases). This CDR3 contains 14 residues. V was trimmed by 5 bases and J by 2 bases, leaving 10 bases between them. The CDR3 DNA reads TGTGCCAGCAGTCCGCAGGGCCGCAATCAGCCCCAGCATTTT. It codes for CASSPQGRNQPQHF.

This chain joins TRBV7-8 and TRBJ1-2; no reliable D call. The V end was cut by 1 base, the J end by 3 bases, with 9 bases between. This CDR3 spans 14 amino acids. CDR1 is SGHVS, CDR2 FQNEAQ, per germline. The CDR3 spells CASSLELDYYGYTF. As DNA, the CDR3 is TGTGCCAGCAGCTTAGAGTTGGACTACTATGGCTACACCTTC.

This chain joins TRBV20-1 and TRBJ2-1; D may be TRBD1 or TRBD2 (7 bases each). The CDR3 is made up of 16 amino acids. In germline, CDR1 is DFQATT, CDR2 SNEGSKA (reference sequence). V shed 6 bases and J shed 8 bases, with 26 bases lying between them. The CDR3 DNA is TGCAGTGCCAGCGGGACCCGGACAGGTGGGGGCGATGAGCAGTTCTTC. It translates to CSASGTRTGGGDEQFF.

This rearrangement joins TRBV24-1 to TRBJ2-4; 8 nucleotides align to TRBD1. V lost 0 bases and J lost 9; bases outside the gene matches: 3. This CDR3 is built from 14 residues. Per the germline V gene, CDR1 is KGHDR and CDR2 is SFDVKD. In nucleotides, the CDR3 is TGTGCCACCAGTGATTTGGGGCAGGGGGCCATTCAGTACTTC. Its protein is CATSDLGQGAIQYF.

V and J are TRBV15 and TRBJ2-1; 8 bases map to TRBD2. This CDR3 has 16 amino acids. Trimming took 6 bases from V and 4 from J; bases not matched to a gene: 11. The germline gives CDR1 LNHNV, CDR2 YYDKDF (reference sequence). CDR3 in amino acids: CATSDRLAGNYNEQFF. The CDR3 DNA reads as TGTGCCACCAGTGATCGGCTAGCGGGCAATTACAATGAGCAGTTCTTC.

The table lists this clonotype with many counts. This chain connects TRBV6-1 to TRBJ2-7; either TRBD1 or TRBD2 may fit D (5 bases each). Germline V gene lookup returns CDR1 MNHNS and CDR2 SASEGT. This CDR3 is 15 amino acids long. Trimming removed 4 bases from V and 0 bases from J, with 13 bases in between. The CDR3 here is CASSVGEGSSYEQYF. DNA of the CDR3: TGTGCCAGCAGTGTCGGCGAGGGGAGCTCCTACGAGCAGTACTTC.

The rearrangement links TRBV10-1 to TRBJ2-7; 8 bases agree with TRBD1. CDR3 size: 15 residues. J lost 4 bases, V lost 2 bases, and 7 bases had no gene match. Germline CDR1 is WNHNN and CDR2 is SYGVQD (reference sequence). The CDR3 region is CASSETAGGNYEQYF. Here the CDR3 DNA reads TGCGCCAGCAGTGAGACGGCAGGGGGCAATTACGAGCAGTACTTC.

This clonotype has a single count. The chain couples TRBV2 to TRBJ2-7; D is undetermined. The V end was cut by 4 bases, the J end by 2 bases, with 9 bases between. CDR3 size: 13 residues. CDR1 SNHLY and CDR2 FYNNEI come from the germline V gene. For the CDR3, the DNA is TGTGCCAGCAGTGGCGGCAGCACCTACGAGCAGTACTTC. Its protein is CASSGGSTYEQYF.

This clonotype was seen more than once but under ten times. The genes are TRBV30 and TRBJ2-7; a weak D match, TRBD1 (5 bases). Germline-derived CDR1 and CDR2 are GTSNPN and SVGIG (reference sequence). The CDR3 covers 16 residues. V lost 4 bases to trimming and J lost 2 bases, with 21 bases between them. The CDR3 protein is CAWTVSRAGGTYEQYF. Written as DNA, the CDR3 is TGTGCCTGGACGGTGTCCAGGGCAGGCGGAACCTACGAGCAGTACTTC. Drawing the rest from reference TRBV30 and TRBJ2-7, the complete variable domain is SQTIHQWPATLVQPVGSPLSLECTVEGTSNPNLYWYRQAAGRGLQLLFYSVGIGQISSEVPQNLSASRPQDRQFILSSKKLLLSDSGFYLCAWTVSRAGGTYEQYFGPGTRLTVT.

The table lists this clonotype with many counts. The chain links TRBV9 to TRBJ2-2, with D maybe TRBD1 (5 bases). CDR1 is SGDLS, CDR2 YYNGEE, per germline. The V gene lost 0 bases and the J gene lost 8 bases, with 11 bases spanning the gap. The CDR3 has 14 amino acids. The CDR3 DNA follows: TGTGCCAGCAGCGTAGAGGGGATGAGGGGGGAGCTGTTTTTT. Amino acids: CASSVEGMRGELFF.

This clonotype came up a few times. This chain links TRBV12-3 or TRBV12-4 with TRBJ2-4; 9 positions match TRBD1. The J segment lost 8 bases and the V segment lost 6 bases, leaving 8 bases of the junction unmatched. The CDR3 spans 14 residues. CDR3 loop: CASRGQGSGDIQYF. CDR3 bases: TGTGCCAGCAGGGGACAGGGAAGCGGGGACATTCAGTACTTC.

The V and J genes are TRBV19 and TRBJ2-7; D is perhaps TRBD1 or TRBD2 (5 bases each). Between the trimmed V and J ends, which lost 3 bases and 3 bases, there was a span of 12 bases. Germline loops: CDR1 LNHDA, CDR2 SQIVND (reference sequence). The CDR3 sequence is 14 residues long. CDR3 sequence: CASSIGAGGYEQYF. The CDR3 region has the DNA TGTGCCAGTAGTATCGGGGCAGGCGGCTACGAGCAGTACTTC.

The table lists this clonotype with many counts. The chain is built from TRBV5-1 and TRBJ2-5; TRBD2 is a possible D gene (6 bases). Germline V CDR1 and CDR2: SGHRS, YFSETQ. The CDR3 runs to 14 residues. V was clipped by 2 bases and J by 2 bases, with 10 bases between them. CDR3 loop: CASSFAREQETQYF. CDR3 coding DNA: TGCGCCAGCAGCTTTGCCCGGGAGCAAGAGACCCAGTACTTC.